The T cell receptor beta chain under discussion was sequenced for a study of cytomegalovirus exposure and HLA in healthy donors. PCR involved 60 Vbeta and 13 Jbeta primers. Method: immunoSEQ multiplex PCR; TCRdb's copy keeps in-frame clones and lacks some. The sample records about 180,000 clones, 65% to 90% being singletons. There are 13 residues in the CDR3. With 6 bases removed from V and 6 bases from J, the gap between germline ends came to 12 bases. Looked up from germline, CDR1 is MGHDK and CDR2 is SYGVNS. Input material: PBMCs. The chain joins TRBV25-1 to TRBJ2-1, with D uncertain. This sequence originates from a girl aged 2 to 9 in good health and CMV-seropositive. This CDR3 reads CASSRAVSNEQFF. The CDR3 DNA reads TGTGCCAGCAGCCGCGCGGTAAGCAATGAGCAGTTCTTC.